A selection of T cell receptor beta chains follows, all from one sample in a study of cytomegalovirus exposure and HLA in healthy donors. Sequencing was performed with immunoSEQ multiplex PCR; in TCRdb, only in-frame clones are kept and a portion is missing. The sample carries around 190,000 clones, around 81% recorded once. The sequencing input was PBMCs. These receptors were taken from a man between 25 and 39 years old in good health and CMV-seronegative. Each CDR3 is given with its conserved first and last residue. The D gene is left open where the match is weak. Part of the rows lack a size; the others show once, few, many or a class for expanded clones.

V	J	size	D	CDR3	DNA
TRBV4-1	TRBJ2-1	NA	TRBD2	CASSQGTLAGGNNEQFF	TGCGCCAGCAGCCAGGGGACACTAGCGGGGGGAAACAATGAGCAGTTCTTC
TRBV5-1	TRBJ2-7	NA	TRBD2	CASSKPGLQIKTYEQYF	TGCGCCAGCAGCAAACCGGGACTACAGATCAAAACCTACGAGCAGTACTTC
TRBV11-1	TRBJ2-7	NA	NA	CASSHIYEQYF	TGTGCCAGCAGCCACATTTACGAGCAGTACTTC
TRBV5-1	TRBJ1-2	once	TRBD1	CASGTGNYGYTF	TGCGCCAGCGGGACAGGGAACTATGGCTACACCTTC
TRBV6-1	TRBJ2-7	NA	TRBD2	CASSEGRTSGINEQYF	TGTGCCAGCAGTGAAGGAAGGACTAGCGGGATCAACGAGCAGTACTTC
TRBV6-5	TRBJ2-2	few	TRBD2	CASSEGLATGELFF	TGTGCCAGCAGCGAGGGACTAGCCACCGGGGAGCTGTTTTTT
TRBV23-1	TRBJ2-7	few	NA	CAPADRLPSYEQYF	TGCGCCCCAGCAGACAGGTTGCCTTCCTACGAGCAGTACTTC
TRBV28	TRBJ1-2	once	NA	CASRITGKYYTF	TGTGCCAGCAGGATAACAGGAAAGTACTACACCTTC
TRBV5-5	TRBJ2-7	NA	TRBD1	CASSIGQAIYYEQYF	TGTGCCAGCAGCATAGGACAGGCCATCTACTACGAGCAGTACTTC
TRBV2	TRBJ2-3	NA	NA	CASSARVGDTQYF	TGTGCCAGCAGTGCCAGGGTTGGGGATACGCAGTATTTT
TRBV19	TRBJ2-7	NA	NA	CASSSSTGPYEQYF	TGTGCCAGTAGCAGCTCAACAGGGCCCTACGAGCAGTACTTC
TRBV7-2	TRBJ1-1	NA	NA	CASSLDIGVEAFF	TGTGCCAGCAGCTTAGACATCGGGGTTGAAGCTTTCTTT
TRBV11-3	TRBJ2-1	NA	TRBD2	CASSSNSGSFSEQFF	TGTGCCAGCAGCTCAAATAGCGGGAGTTTTAGTGAGCAGTTCTTC
TRBV29-1	TRBJ1-1	NA	NA	CSGTGGWGNTEAFF	TGCAGCGGGACCGGGGGTTGGGGGAACACTGAAGCTTTCTTT
TRBV6-6	TRBJ2-1	few	TRBD2	CASSYSGSSGNEQFF	TGTGCCAGCAGTTATAGCGGGAGTTCCGGCAATGAGCAGTTCTTC
TRBV6-5	TRBJ2-7	few	NA	CASSSPRSEQYF	TGTGCCAGCAGTTCGCCCCGGAGCGAGCAGTACTTC
TRBV29-1	TRBJ1-2	NA	TRBD1	CSATIQGSYTF	TGCAGCGCTACGATACAGGGGAGCTACACCTTC
TRBV27	TRBJ1-1	few	TRBD1	CASIFQGAWNTEAFF	TGTGCCAGCATATTCCAGGGGGCTTGGAACACTGAAGCTTTCTTT
TRBV10-1	TRBJ2-5	once	NA	CANPSIRGQETQYF	TGCGCCAACCCAAGCATCCGGGGCCAAGAGACCCAGTACTTC
TRBV5-4	TRBJ2-2	few	NA	CASSYAGVGPGELFF	TGTGCCAGCAGCTATGCCGGGGTGGGTCCCGGGGAGCTGTTTTTT
TRBV2	TRBJ1-2	NA	TRBD1	CASNGQGGGGYTF	TGTGCCAGCAACGGACAGGGAGGGGGCGGCTACACCTTC
TRBV29-1	TRBJ2-1	NA	NA	CSVDEVAYNEQFF	TGCAGCGTTGACGAGGTTGCCTACAATGAGCAGTTCTTC
TRBV5-1	TRBJ1-6	NA	TRBD1	CASKFSGQNNSPLHF	TGCGCCAGCAAATTCTCGGGACAGAATAATTCACCCCTCCACTTT
TRBV4-1	TRBJ2-1	NA	TRBD1	CASSQFGTGGRNEQFF	TGCGCCAGCAGCCAATTCGGGACAGGGGGGAGAAATGAGCAGTTCTTC
TRBV9	TRBJ2-2	NA	NA	CASGGGMNTGELFF	TGTGCCAGCGGTGGAGGAATGAACACCGGGGAGCTGTTTTTT
TRBV28	TRBJ2-7	NA	NA	CASSLSGLRPYEQYF	TGTGCCAGCAGTTTATCCGGTTTGCGGCCTTACGAGCAGTACTTC
TRBV4-1	TRBJ2-1	NA	TRBD1	CASSHAPGGFEQFF	TGCGCCAGCAGCCATGCTCCAGGGGGTTTTGAGCAGTTCTTC
TRBV7-3	TRBJ2-3	NA	NA	CASSLDPGVDTQYF	TGTGCCAGCAGCTTAGATCCGGGGGTTGATACGCAGTATTTT
TRBV11-2	TRBJ2-7	NA	TRBD1	CASSLRQGIYEQYF	TGTGCCAGCAGCTTGCGACAGGGTATCTACGAGCAGTACTTC
TRBV6-1	TRBJ1-2	NA	NA	CASSALLSGYTF	TGTGCCAGCAGTGCCTTATTGAGTGGCTACACCTTC
TRBV4-2	TRBJ1-4	NA	NA	CASSQDRGPNEKLFF	TGTGCCAGCAGCCAAGATCGCGGTCCAAATGAAAAACTGTTTTTT
TRBV10-3	TRBJ2-3	NA	NA	CAISISGTDTQYF	TGTGCCATCAGTATTAGCGGCACAGATACGCAGTATTTT
TRBV11-1	TRBJ2-3	few	NA	CASSLGEGERTDTQYF	TGTGCCAGCAGCTTAGGGGAGGGGGAGCGCACAGATACGCAGTATTTT
TRBV5-6	TRBJ2-7	NA	TRBD1	CASSLWRTGLSYEQYF	TGTGCCAGCAGCTTGTGGAGGACAGGTCTAAGCTACGAGCAGTACTTC
TRBV29-1	TRBJ1-2	NA	TRBD1	CSVDTGALPSYGYTF	TGCAGCGTTGACACAGGGGCCCTGCCGAGCTATGGCTACACCTTC
TRBV5-6	TRBJ2-7	NA	TRBD1	CASSFMGTGADEQYF	TGTGCCAGCAGCTTCATGGGGACAGGGGCCGACGAGCAGTACTTC
TRBV10-3	TRBJ1-2	NA	TRBD1	CAISETGVNYGYTF	TGTGCCATCAGTGAAACAGGGGTAAACTATGGCTACACCTTC
TRBV9	TRBJ1-1	NA	NA	CASSVQQGWGNTEAFF	TGTGCCAGCAGCGTTCAACAGGGTTGGGGTAACACTGAAGCTTTCTTT
TRBV5-1	TRBJ1-5	few	TRBD1	CASSPDRGGNQPQHF	TGCGCCAGCAGCCCCGACAGGGGGGGCAATCAGCCCCAGCATTTT
TRBV14	TRBJ2-7	NA	NA	CASSPSAPGEQYF	TGTGCCAGCAGTCCTAGCGCCCCCGGCGAGCAGTACTTC
TRBV5-5	TRBJ2-7	NA	NA	CASSFGRQRIDEQYF	TGTGCCAGCAGCTTTGGCCGACAACGGATAGACGAGCAGTACTTC
TRBV5-4	TRBJ1-1	NA	TRBD1	CASSYGTGRGGTEAFF	TGTGCCAGCAGCTATGGGACAGGGAGAGGGGGCACTGAAGCTTTCTTT
TRBV7-6	TRBJ1-5	NA	NA	CASSLHPTEPNQPQHF	TGTGCCAGCAGCTTGCACCCGACAGAACCCAATCAGCCCCAGCATTTT
TRBV28	TRBJ1-4	few	NA	CSVRGLEKLFF	NA